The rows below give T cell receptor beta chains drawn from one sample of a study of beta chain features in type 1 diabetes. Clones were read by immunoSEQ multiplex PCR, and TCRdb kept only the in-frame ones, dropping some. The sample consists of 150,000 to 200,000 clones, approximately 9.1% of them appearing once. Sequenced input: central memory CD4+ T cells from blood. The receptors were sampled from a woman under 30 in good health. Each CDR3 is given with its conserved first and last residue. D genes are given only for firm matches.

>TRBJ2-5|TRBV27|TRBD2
CASRGEWETQYF
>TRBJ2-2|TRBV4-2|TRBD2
CASSRTGGSNTGELFF
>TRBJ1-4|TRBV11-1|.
CASSPRGGTNEKLFF
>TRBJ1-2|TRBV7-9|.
CASSLALPDNGYTF
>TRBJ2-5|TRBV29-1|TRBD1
CSVGGQGAETQYF
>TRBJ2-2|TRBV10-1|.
CASSETHSTGELFF
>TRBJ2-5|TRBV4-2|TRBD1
CASSQDGGTGGGETQYF
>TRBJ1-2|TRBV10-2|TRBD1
CASSELRGTGGDGPYGYTF
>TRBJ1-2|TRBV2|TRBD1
CASSQTGDHYGYTF
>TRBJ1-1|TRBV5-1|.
CASSLIGGGNTEAFF
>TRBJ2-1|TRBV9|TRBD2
CASSAGSGDSYNEQFF
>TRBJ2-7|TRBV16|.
CASSQLGGLLDYEQYF
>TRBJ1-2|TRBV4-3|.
CASSRGSTGYTF
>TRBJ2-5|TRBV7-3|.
CASSYLVRGETQYF
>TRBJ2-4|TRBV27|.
CASSPSAGSGAKNIQYF
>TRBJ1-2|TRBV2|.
CASRAARYGYTF
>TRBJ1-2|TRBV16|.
CASSQLQGNGYTF
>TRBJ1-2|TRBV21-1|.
CASSNSRDSSLYGYTF
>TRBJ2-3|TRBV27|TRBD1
CASSSGTGNTDTQYF
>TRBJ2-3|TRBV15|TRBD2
CATSRDSSGRGLRTDTQYF
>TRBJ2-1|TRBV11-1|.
CASDSRVSDEQFF
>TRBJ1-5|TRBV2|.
CASSGQGYSQPQHF
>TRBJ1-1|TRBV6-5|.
CASSYGSVSFF
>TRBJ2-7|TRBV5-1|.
CASSDNYEQYF
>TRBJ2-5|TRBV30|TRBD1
CAWRDNRGGWRETQYF
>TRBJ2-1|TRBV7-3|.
CASSPVPGVEQFF
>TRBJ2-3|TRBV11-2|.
CASSLPPQLTADTQYF
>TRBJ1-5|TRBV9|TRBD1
CASSKGAGGSNQPQHF
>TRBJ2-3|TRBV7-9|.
CASSLYSDTQYF
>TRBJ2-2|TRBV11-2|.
CASSLSWNTGELFF
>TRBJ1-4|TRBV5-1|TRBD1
CASSGQGHPNEKLFF
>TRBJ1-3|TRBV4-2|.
CASSQDSIIHGGGNTIYF
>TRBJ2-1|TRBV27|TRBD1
CASIPPWGTGVNEQFF
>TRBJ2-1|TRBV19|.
CASIGPYNEQFF
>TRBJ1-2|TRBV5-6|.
CASRPLSNYGYTF
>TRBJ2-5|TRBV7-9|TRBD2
CASSQGLAGGRYQETQYF
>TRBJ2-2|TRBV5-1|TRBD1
CASSIAGQGVTGELFF
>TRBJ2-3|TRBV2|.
CASSADTPTSTAQYF
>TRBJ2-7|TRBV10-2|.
CASSGQQGTTEQYF
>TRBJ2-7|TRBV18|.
CASSGGSTYEQYF
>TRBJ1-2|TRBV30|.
CALGSNYGYTF
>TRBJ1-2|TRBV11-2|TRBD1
CASSPGQEHGYTF
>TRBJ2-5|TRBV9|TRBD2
CASSVAAGASQETQYF